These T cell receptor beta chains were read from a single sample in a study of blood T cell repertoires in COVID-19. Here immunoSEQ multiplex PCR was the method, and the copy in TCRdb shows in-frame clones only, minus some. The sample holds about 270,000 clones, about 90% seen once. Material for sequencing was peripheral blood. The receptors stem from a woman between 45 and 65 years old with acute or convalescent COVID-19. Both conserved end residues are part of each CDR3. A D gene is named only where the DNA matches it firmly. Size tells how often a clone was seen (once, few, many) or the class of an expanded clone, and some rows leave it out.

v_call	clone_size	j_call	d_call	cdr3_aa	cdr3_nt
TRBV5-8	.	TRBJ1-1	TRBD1	CASRYRGRGEAFF	TGTGCCAGCAGGTACAGGGGGCGCGGTGAAGCTTTCTTT
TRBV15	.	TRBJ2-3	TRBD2	CATSRPVVAGGTDTQYF	TGTGCCACCAGCCGGCCGGTGGTGGCGGGAGGCACAGATACGCAGTATTTT
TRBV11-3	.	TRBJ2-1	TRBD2	CASSFTSGSYNEQFF	TGTGCCAGCAGCTTCACTAGCGGGAGCTACAATGAGCAGTTCTTC
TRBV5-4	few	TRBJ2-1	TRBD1	CASSRPGTGKSSYNEQFF	TGTGCCAGCAGCCGTCCCGGGACAGGGAAGAGCTCCTACAATGAGCAGTTCTTC
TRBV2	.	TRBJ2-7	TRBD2	CASSEQRGVSYEQYF	TGTGCCAGCAGTGAACAGCGGGGGGTCTCCTACGAGCAGTACTTC
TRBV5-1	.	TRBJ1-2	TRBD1	CASSTHVTGDYGYTF	TGCGCCAGCAGCACTCACGTGACAGGGGACTATGGCTACACCTTC
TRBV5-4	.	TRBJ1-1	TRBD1	CATQRGQELNTEAFF	TGTGCCACCCAAAGGGGACAGGAATTGAACACTGAAGCTTTCTTT
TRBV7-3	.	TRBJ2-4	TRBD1	CASSSVQGAQYF	TGTGCCAGCAGCTCGGTACAGGGGGCACAGTACTTC
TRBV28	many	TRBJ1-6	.	CASSLSGVLANSPLHF	TGTGCCAGCAGTTTATCCGGGGTTCTCGCTAATTCACCCCTCCACTTT
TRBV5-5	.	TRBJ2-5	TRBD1	CASSLEGAGQTQYF	TGTGCCAGCAGCCTCGAGGGGGCGGGTCAGACCCAGTACTTC
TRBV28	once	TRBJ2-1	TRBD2	CASSLGLAAPYNEQFF	TGTGCCAGCAGCTTGGGACTAGCTGCACCGTACAATGAGCAGTTCTTC
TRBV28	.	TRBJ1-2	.	CASSLRNYGYTF	TGTGCCAGCAGTTTACGGAACTATGGCTACACCTTC
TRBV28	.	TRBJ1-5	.	CASSLPGQTNQPQHF	TGTGCCAGCAGTTTACCTGGACAGACAAATCAGCCCCAGCATTTT
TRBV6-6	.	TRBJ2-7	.	CASSYTAGSYEQYF	TGTGCCAGCAGTTACACGGCAGGGTCGTACGAGCAGTACTTC
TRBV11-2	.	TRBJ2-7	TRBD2	CASSFTGTSGTYEQYF	TGTGCCAGCAGCTTTACCGGGACTAGCGGCACCTACGAGCAGTACTTC
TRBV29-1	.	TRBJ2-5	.	CSVVDSPTRQETQYF	TGCAGCGTCGTTGACTCCCCCACTAGACAAGAGACCCAGTACTTC
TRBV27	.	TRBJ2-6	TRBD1	CASSLVPGQVNSGANVLTF	TGTGCCAGCAGTCTAGTCCCCGGACAGGTTAACTCTGGGGCCAACGTCCTGACTTTC
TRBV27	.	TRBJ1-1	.	CASSYRRYTEAFF	TGTGCCAGCAGCTACAGAAGGTACACTGAAGCTTTCTTT
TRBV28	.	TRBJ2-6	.	CASSLPFRKTGFGANVLTF	TGTGCCAGCAGTTTACCTTTCAGGAAGACCGGCTTTGGGGCCAACGTCCTGACTTTC
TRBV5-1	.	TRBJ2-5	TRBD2	CASSAGLAVQETQYF	TGCGCCAGCAGCGCGGGACTAGCGGTCCAAGAGACCCAGTACTTC
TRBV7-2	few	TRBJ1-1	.	CATREGAEAFF	TGTGCCACAAGAGAGGGGGCTGAAGCTTTCTTT